The 31 T cell receptor beta chains below were found in one sample sequenced in a study of tumor-infiltrating lymphocytes in primary liver carcinoma. Total RNA (around 500 ng) served as template for TCR beta cDNA synthesis primed by a constant-region primer. What produced the TCR beta libraries was three nested multiplex PCR rounds using slightly modified ARM-PCR. Forward primers for TRBV1-TRBV30 and a C-beta reverse primer served the first two PCR rounds, at around 11 cycles each. Using its own MiXCR run on the multiplex PCR reads, TCRdb lists one record per CDR3 protein. The table includes just under 95,000 distinct CDR3 sequences, around 68% detected once. Starting material for RNA and DNA co-extraction consisted of roughly 19-30 mg of unsorted bulk tissue. The source material was tumor-adjacent normal liver tissue. Source of these receptors: a man aged 40-50 years with primary liver carcinoma and hepatitis B virus infection.

The rearrangement links TRBV4-1 to TRBJ2-1, with 10 bases matching TRBD2. Germline CDR1 is MGHRA and CDR2 is YSYEKL. The V segment lost 10 bases and the J segment 8 bases; nucleotides outside the gene matches: 20. The CDR3 spans 17 residues. The CDR3 region has the DNA TGCGCCAACAGTCAAGATTGGAGCGGGAGGGGGATCGATGAGCAGTTCTTC. Translation: CANSQDWSGRGIDEQFF.

Turning to this clonotype: A much larger clone differs by one base, so this may be a read error. V is TRBV29-1 and J is TRBJ2-3; tentative D call: TRBD2 (6 bases). The germline V gene has CDR1 SQVTM and CDR2 ANQGSEA. The CDR3 contains 10 residues. Trimming took 8 bases from V and 8 from J, leaving 11 bases between them. DNA for the CDR3: TGCAGCCCGGTGGGGGGTACGCAGTATTTT. This gives the protein CSPVGGTQYF.

This clonotype was seen just once. This chain connects TRBV4-1 to TRBJ2-1, with 12 nucleotides matching TRBD2. The V gene end was trimmed by 1 base and the J gene end by 2 bases; junction bases not matched to a gene: 0. CDR1 and CDR2 from the germline V gene are MGHRA and YSYEKL. The CDR3 length is 16 residues. This CDR3 reads CASSQGTSGTYNEQFF. The CDR3 DNA sequence: TGCGCCAGCAGCCAAGGGACTAGCGGGACCTACAATGAGCAGTTCTTC.

Notes on this clonotype: A clone one base away is much larger, so this may be a read error. The chain links TRBV14 to TRBJ2-1, with D unclear. The CDR3 spans 15 residues. From germline, CDR1 is SGHDN and CDR2 FVKESK. CDR3 in amino acids: CASSQLQGPYSEQFF. Here the CDR3 DNA reads TGTGCCAGCAGCCAGTTACAAGGTCCCTACAGTGAGCAGTTCTTC.

With regard to this clonotype: A junction end diverges from the germline sequence, so it may reflect a read error. The J gene is TRBJ2-2, the V gene TRBV4-1; D might be TRBD1 (5 bases). Germline CDR1 MGHRA, CDR2 YSYEKL. The CDR3 loop spans 14 amino acids. CDR3 sequence (DNA): TGCGCCATCAGCCAAGATCCAGGGCCCGGGGAGCTGTTTTTT. Encoded protein: CAISQDPGPGELFF.

This clonotype was seen more than once but under ten times. This may stem from a read error, because a much larger clone lies one nucleotide away. The J gene is TRBJ2-5, the V gene TRBV5-4; D not resolved. Germline CDR1 reads SGHNT; CDR2 reads YYREEE (reference sequence). The V end was cut by 6 bases, the J end by 1 base, with 7 bases between. The CDR3 contains 12 residues. CDR3 in amino acids: CASNYPQETQYF. CDR3 DNA sequence: TGTGCCAGCAACTACCCCCAAGAGACCCAGTACTTC.

The rearrangement links TRBV12-3 or TRBV12-4 to TRBJ1-5; D possibly corresponds to TRBD1 (5 bases). Trimming left V 7 bases short and J 7 bases short, with 17 bases between. The CDR3 consists of 14 residues. The CDR3 loop reads CASNLGGVEQPQHF. The CDR3 DNA follows: TGTGCCAGCAACCTGGGAGGGGTCGAACAGCCCCAGCATTTT.

The chain carries TRBV28 and TRBJ2-5; 10 bases fit TRBD2. The CDR3 consists of 13 residues. Per the germline V gene, CDR1 is MDHEN and CDR2 is SYDVKM. The ends lost 7 bases at V and 3 bases at J; junction bases unmatched: 2. CDR3: CASKGLAKETQYF. Written as DNA, the CDR3 is TGTGCCAGCAAGGGACTAGCGAAAGAGACCCAGTACTTC.

The rearrangement links TRBV10-2 to TRBJ2-5, with D tentatively TRBD2 (6 bases). From germline, CDR1 is WSHSY and CDR2 SAAADI. The CDR3 has 15 residues. The CDR3: CVTLSRGEVEETQYF. Here the CDR3 DNA reads TGCGTCACCCTCAGCCGTGGGGAGGTGGAAGAGACCCAGTACTTC.

In this sample, this clonotype turned up a few times. V and J are TRBV2 and TRBJ2-3, with unresolved D. CDR1 is SNHLY and CDR2 is FYNNEI in the germline V gene. The CDR3 extends over 12 amino acids. V lost 7 bases and J lost 6, with 11 bases in between. CDR3 nucleotide sequence: TGTGCCAGCACAACATTAGGGGATACGCAGTATTTT. This sequence encodes CASTTLGDTQYF.

For this clonotype: A much larger clone is a single base away; this may be a read error. The chain is built from TRBV30 and TRBJ1-4; no clear D. Germline assignment: CDR1 GTSNPN and CDR2 SVGIG (reference sequence). This CDR3 has 12 residues. Deletions cut 8 bases from V and 8 bases from J, with 15 bases between. CDR3 sequence reads: CAVERIGEKLFF. In nucleotides, the CDR3 is TGTGCCGTCGAACGGATAGGGGAAAAACTGTTTTTT.

This clonotype was picked up a small number of times. The germline gene is not matched at one end of the junction; a read error may be the cause. The chain is built from TRBV11-3 and TRBJ2-2; TRBD2 might be the D (5 bases). The CDR3 sequence is 13 residues long. Germline V gives CDR1 SGHNT, CDR2 YENEEA. The CDR3 sequence is CVSSLGNTGELFF. The CDR3 DNA sequence: TGTGTCAGCAGCCTTGGCAACACCGGGGAGCTCTTTTTT.

The chain employs TRBV6-5 and TRBJ2-6, with TRBD1 matching 8 bases. J was trimmed by 3 bases and V by 5 bases; bases with no gene match: 12. CDR1 is MNHEY, CDR2 SVGAGI, per germline. The CDR3 totals 18 residues. CDR3 DNA: TGTGCCAGCAGTCTATGGACAGGGATGAGAGGTGGGGCCAACGTCCTGACTTTC. The encoded protein is CASSLWTGMRGGANVLTF.

The CDR3, as DNA: TGTGCCAGGAGCCCCGAGGGGGCCCCCTACAATGAGCAGTTCTTC. Translated: CARSPEGAPYNEQFF. The chain uses TRBV11-2 and TRBJ2-1; 7 nucleotides match TRBD1. This CDR3 spans 15 amino acids. Germline trimming cut 9 bases from V and 2 bases from J; bases unmatched to any gene: 10. CDR1 is SGHAT, CDR2 FQNNGV, per germline.

Of note for this clonotype: It is likely a read error, because the conserved phenylalanine at the end of the CDR3 is missing. The chain links TRBV11-2 to TRBJ2-3, with 7 bases aligning to TRBD1. CDR1 and CDR2 from the germline V gene are SGHAT and FQNNGV. The CDR3 totals 16 residues. Written as DNA, the CDR3 is TGTGTCAGCACCAAGGGGGCTAGCTTATCAGGAGATACGCAGTATTCT. Its translation is CVSTKGASLSGDTQYS.

CDR3 nucleotide sequence: TGTGCCAGCAGACGGGACTTCACAGATACGCAGTATTTT. It is translated as CASRRDFTDTQYF. The chain is built from TRBV2 and TRBJ2-3, with D possibly matching TRBD2 (6 bases). Germline-derived CDR1 and CDR2 are SNHLY and FYNNEI. The CDR3 consists of 13 residues. Trimming took off 6 bases at V and 2 bases at J, with 9 bases between the two ends.

The V and J genes are TRBV28 and TRBJ2-6; 8 bases line up with TRBD1. The V segment lost 3 bases and the J segment 0 bases; nucleotides outside the gene matches: 4. The CDR3 covers 17 residues. CDR1 is MDHEN and CDR2 is SYDVKM in the germline V gene. CDR3 loop: CASSLATGGSGANVLTF. DNA for the CDR3: TGTGCCAGCAGTTTGGCCACAGGGGGCTCTGGGGCCAACGTCCTGACTTTC.

The chain combines TRBV9 with TRBJ2-1; TRBD2 aligns across 10 bases. The CDR3 spans 17 residues. Germline-derived CDR1 and CDR2 are SGDLS and YYNGEE. After removal of 3 bases from V and 4 bases from J, the junction contained 10 bases not matched to a gene. The CDR3, as DNA: TGTGCCAGCAGCGGAACCCCGGGACTAGCGTCGTACAATGAGCAGTTCTTC. It is translated as CASSGTPGLASYNEQFF.

The rearrangement uses TRBV28 and TRBJ2-7, with TRBD1 as a possible D gene (6 bases). CDR3 length: 16 amino acids. The germline V gene encodes CDR1 MDHEN and CDR2 SYDVKM. Trimming took 4 bases from V and 3 from J, leaving 19 bases between them. The CDR3: CASSSTPPDSLYEQYF. The CDR3 bases are TGTGCCAGCAGTTCAACCCCCCCGGACAGCCTCTACGAGCAGTACTTC.

A note on this clonotype: A much larger clone differs by one base, so this may be a read error. As the CDR3 is not closed by the conserved phenylalanine or tryptophan, this likely results from a read error. This chain links TRBV28 with TRBJ2-5, with TRBD1 matching over 9 bases. Germline loops: CDR1 MDHEN, CDR2 SYDVKM. The CDR3 is 14 residues long. V dropped 5 bases and J dropped 2; count of bases not matched to a gene: 3. CDR3 bases: TGTGCCAGCAGTCCGGGGACAGGGCAAGAGACCCAGTACCTC. Translation gives CASSPGTGQETQYL.

This clonotype was observed at least ten times. V usage is TRBV5-1 and J usage is TRBJ2-3; D unclear. The germline V gene encodes CDR1 SGHRS and CDR2 YFSETQ. The CDR3 loop spans 13 amino acids. V dropped 4 bases and J dropped 3 bases, with 9 bases sitting between them. CDR3 DNA: TGCGCCAGCAGCGGTCCCCCAACAGATACGCAGTATTTT. Its protein product is CASSGPPTDTQYF.

This clonotype came up many times. The chain carries TRBV29-1 and TRBJ2-7; 11 bases match TRBD2. Germline V gene sequence: CDR1 SQVTM, CDR2 ANQGSEA. CDR3 length: 15 residues. V lost 2 bases to trimming and J lost 0 bases; unmatched junction nucleotides: 3. The CDR3 here is CSVELAGGTSYEQYF. DNA of the CDR3: TGCAGCGTTGAACTAGCGGGAGGTACCTCCTACGAGCAGTACTTC.

This clonotype was detected once. The junction differs from germline at one of its ends, possibly a read error. The rearrangement joins TRBV6-5 to TRBJ2-1, with D possibly being TRBD1 or TRBD2 (5 bases each). This CDR3 is built from 15 residues. Looked up from germline, CDR1 is MNHEY and CDR2 is SVGAGI. CDR3 sequence reads: CASRDSGSSYNEQFF. CDR3 DNA: TGTGCTAGCAGAGACAGTGGGAGCTCCTACAATGAGCAGTTCTTC.

Worth noting for this clonotype: A much bigger clone sits one base away, suggesting this may be a read error. The gene calls are TRBV12-3 or TRBV12-4 and TRBJ2-3; perhaps TRBD1 as D (6 bases). There are 16 residues in the CDR3. V lost 4 bases and J lost 0, with 14 bases in between. The CDR3 region has the DNA TGTGCCAGCAGTTCGCCCACAGGGTATAGCACAGATACGCAGTATTTT. Encoded protein: CASSSPTGYSTDTQYF.

With respect to this clonotype: The junction departs from the called germline gene at one end, perhaps through a read error. This rearrangement joins TRBV11-2 to TRBJ2-3; D unresolved. Per germline, CDR1 SGHAT and CDR2 FQNNGV. This CDR3 has 14 amino acids. DNA for the CDR3: TGTGCCAGCAGTATAGAAAGAGGCACAGATACGCTGTATTTT. This encodes CASSIERGTDTLYF.

This clonotype was recorded once. In this CDR3 the conserved last residue, phenylalanine or tryptophan, is missing, so a read error is likely. The chain has TRBV11-2 and TRBJ2-5, with D unclear. Germline V gene sequence: CDR1 SGHAT, CDR2 FQNNGV. This CDR3 spans 16 amino acids. CDR3 protein: CASRSRNSAHRETQYL. The CDR3, as DNA: TGCGCCAGCAGATCCCGGAACTCGGCCCACCGAGAGACCCAGTACCTC.

Concerning this clonotype itself: A read error is possible here, since a much larger clone lies one base away. The chain combines TRBV10-3 with TRBJ1-5, with D possibly matching TRBD1 (6 bases). Trimming pared 9 bases from V and 0 bases from J, leaving 9 bases between. Germline CDR1 reads ENHRY; CDR2 reads SYGVKD. The CDR3 is 13 amino acids. The CDR3 here is CAIRQASNQPQHF. The CDR3 DNA is TGTGCCATTAGACAGGCTAGCAATCAGCCCCAGCATTTT.

Regarding this clonotype: It may be a read error: a sequence one base away is much more abundant. The V call is TRBV4-2, the J call TRBJ2-7; D ambiguous. The CDR3 consists of 14 residues. The germline V gene has CDR1 LGHNA and CDR2 YNFKEQ. CDR3 nucleotides: TGTGCCAGCAGCCAAGGAACTACCGGGTACGATCAGTACTTC. Encoded protein: CASSQGTTGYDQYF.

This clonotype was seen just once. A junction boundary mismatches the germline segment, possibly from a read error. The V and J genes are TRBV29-1 and TRBJ2-2; TRBD2 might be the D (5 bases). The CDR3 spans 13 residues. CDR1 is SQVTM, CDR2 ANQGSEA, per germline. CDR3 nucleotide sequence: TGCAGTGCGTGGCGGGTAAACGTCGGGGAGTTGTTTTTT. Protein product: CSAWRVNVGELFF.

The J gene is TRBJ1-1, the V gene TRBV14; no clear D. Trimming shortened V by 1 base and J by 5 bases, and 14 bases separated the two germline ends. This CDR3 has 15 residues. Germline CDR1 is SGHDN and CDR2 is FVKESK. CDR3 DNA sequence: TGTGCCAGCAGCCAAGGGGTCTCCCCAGTGACTGAAGCTTTCTTT. As protein: CASSQGVSPVTEAFF.

A word on this clonotype: It is likely a read error, because the conserved phenylalanine at the end of the CDR3 is missing. This chain connects TRBV14 to TRBJ1-6; D is perhaps TRBD1 (5 bases). The CDR3 spans 14 residues. CDR1 and CDR2 (germline): SGHDN, FVKESK. This CDR3 is CPNSQWGGNSPLHY. The DNA for the CDR3 is TGTCCCAACAGCCAGTGGGGGGGTAATTCACCCCTCCACTAT.